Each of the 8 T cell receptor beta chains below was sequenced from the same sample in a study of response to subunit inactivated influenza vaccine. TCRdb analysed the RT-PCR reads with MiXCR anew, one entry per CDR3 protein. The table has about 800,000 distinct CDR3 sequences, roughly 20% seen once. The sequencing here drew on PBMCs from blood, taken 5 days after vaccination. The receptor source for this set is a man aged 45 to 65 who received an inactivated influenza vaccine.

CDR3 sequence: CASRRSTSGNNEQFF. The CDR3 DNA follows: TGTGCCAGCAGGCGTTCGACTAGCGGGAACAATGAGCAGTTCTTC. The chain has TRBV12-3 or TRBV12-4 and TRBJ2-1, with TRBD2 matching over 11 bases. CDR3 size: 15 residues. V trimming: 6 bases; J trimming: 5 bases; junction bases outside the gene matches: 6.

CDR3 region: CASSLLERENIQYF. CDR3 in DNA: TGTGCCAGCAGTTTACTTGAGAGGGAAAACATTCAGTACTTC. J is TRBJ2-4 and V is TRBV28; perhaps TRBD2 as D (5 bases). Germline V gene data show CDR1 as MDHEN and CDR2 as SYDVKM. This CDR3 is 14 amino acids long. Trimming left V 2 bases short and J 5 bases short, with 10 bases between.

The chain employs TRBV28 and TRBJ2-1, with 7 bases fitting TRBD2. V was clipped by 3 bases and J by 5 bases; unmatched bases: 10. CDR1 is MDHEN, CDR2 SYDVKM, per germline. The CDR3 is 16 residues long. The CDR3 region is CASSFKASGDHNEQFF. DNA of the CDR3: TGTGCCAGCAGTTTCAAGGCTAGCGGAGATCACAATGAGCAGTTCTTC.

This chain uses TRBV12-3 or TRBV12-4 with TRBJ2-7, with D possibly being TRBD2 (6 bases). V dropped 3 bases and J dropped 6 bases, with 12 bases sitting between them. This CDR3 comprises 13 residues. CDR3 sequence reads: CASSFGSLPEQYF. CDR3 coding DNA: TGTGCCAGCAGTTTCGGGAGTCTCCCCGAGCAGTACTTC.

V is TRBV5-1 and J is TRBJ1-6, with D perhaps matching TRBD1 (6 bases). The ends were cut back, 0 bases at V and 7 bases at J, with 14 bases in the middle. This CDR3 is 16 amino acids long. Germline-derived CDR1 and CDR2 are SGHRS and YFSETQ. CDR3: CASSLGVQGANSPLHF. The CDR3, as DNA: TGCGCCAGCAGCTTGGGGGTACAGGGAGCCAATTCACCCCTCCACTTT.

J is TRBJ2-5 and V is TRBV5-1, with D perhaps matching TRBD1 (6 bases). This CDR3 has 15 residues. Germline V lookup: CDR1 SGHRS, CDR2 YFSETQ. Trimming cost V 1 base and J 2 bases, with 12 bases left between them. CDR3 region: CASSLQGHEQETQYF. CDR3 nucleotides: TGCGCCAGCAGCTTGCAGGGGCATGAGCAAGAGACCCAGTACTTC.

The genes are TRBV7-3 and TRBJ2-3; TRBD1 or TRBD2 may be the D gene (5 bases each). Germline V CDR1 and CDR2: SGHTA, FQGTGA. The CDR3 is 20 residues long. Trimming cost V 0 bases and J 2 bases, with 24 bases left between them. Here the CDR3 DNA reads TGTGCCAGCAGCTTAACCCGTGCGACCGAGGGGTTTTGGTCCACAGATACGCAGTATTTT. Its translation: CASSLTRATEGFWSTDTQYF. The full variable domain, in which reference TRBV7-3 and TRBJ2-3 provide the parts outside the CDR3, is GAGVSQTPSNKVTEKGKYVELRCDPISGHTALYWYRQSLGQGPEFLIYFQGTGAADDSGLPNDRFFAVRPEGSVSTLKIQRTERGDSAVYLCASSLTRATEGFWSTDTQYFGPGTRLTVL.

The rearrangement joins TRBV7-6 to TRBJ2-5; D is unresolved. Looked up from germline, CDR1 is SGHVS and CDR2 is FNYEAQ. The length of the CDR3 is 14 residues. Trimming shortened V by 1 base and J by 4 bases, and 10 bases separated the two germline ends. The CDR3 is CASSLGGARETQYF. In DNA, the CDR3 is TGTGCCAGCAGCTTAGGCGGAGCCAGAGAGACCCAGTACTTC.